This T cell receptor beta chain was captured by sequencing in a study of T cell changes during pregnancy in multiple sclerosis. Assay used: immunoSEQ multiplex PCR; TCRdb lists only in-frame clones, some missing. Of around 30,000 clones in the sample, 75% to 90% were seen once. The CDR3 has 16 residues. Germline CDR1 reads MNHNS; CDR2 reads SASEGT. V lost 1 base, J lost 2 bases, and 7 bases stayed unmatched. This sample comprised CD8+ T cells from peripheral blood mononuclear cells, obtained in the second trimester of pregnancy. This chain connects TRBV6-1 to TRBJ2-7, with 8 nucleotides matching TRBD2. The TCR was taken from a female donor with multiple sclerosis, enrolled in a pregnancy study. CDR3 nucleotide sequence: TGTGCCAGCAGTGAAGGCGGGAGGCTAGCGGCCTACGAGCAGTACTTC. It is translated as CASSEGGRLAAYEQYF.